This TCR beta chain derives from a study of a mutant IDH1 vaccine in newly diagnosed glioma. Time point specified: week 5, during vaccination. It was 300 ug of mutant IDH1 20-mer peptide that made up each vaccine dose, given with topical imiquimod. The assay was immunoSEQ multiplex PCR, and TCRdb's table has in-frame clones only and misses some. Here the sample spans around 30,000 clones, approximately 50% being singletons. Points on this clone: No antigen is known for it.

Germline assignment: CDR1 WSHSY and CDR2 SAAADI. With V trimmed by 7 bases and J by 5 bases, 7 bases remained unmatched. The CDR3 spans 13 residues. The chain joins TRBV10-2 to TRBJ1-2; 7 nucleotides agree with TRBD1. Sample: PBMCs, taken from a glioma patient whose treatment included an IDH1 peptide vaccine. This TCR came from a woman under 30 with glioma. This chain's CDR3 is CASKTVQGYGYTF. In nucleotides, the CDR3 is TGCGCCAGCAAGACCGTACAGGGGTATGGCTACACCTTC.